This T cell receptor (beta chain) was sequenced during a study of brain T cells in children with intractable seizures. V was clipped by 11 bases and J by 6 bases, with 20 bases between them. Germline lookup yields CDR1 MNHEY and CDR2 SMNVEV (reference sequence). The CDR3 totals 13 residues. Only in-frame clones appear in the TCRdb table, and some are missing; sequencing was by immunoSEQ multiplex PCR. The data contain approximately 110,000 clones, approximately 94% of them singletons. Before surgery, patients took at least one anti-epileptic drug. This TCR was recovered from a boy in the first two years of life with hemimegalencephaly and intractable seizures. The chain combines TRBV27 with TRBJ2-7, with unresolved D. This specimen consisted of peripheral blood, obtained at surgery. CDR3 in DNA: TGTGCCCCCTCTAGATCACTCCCCAGCGAGCAGTACTTC. Protein sequence: CAPSRSLPSEQYF.